This T cell receptor (beta chain) is from a study of T cell responses to AZD1222 COVID-19 vaccine. Study-wide findings and caveats: Baseline antibody screening turned up just six seropositive AZD1222 recipients. Variant regions that are unmutated are reportedly the target of nearly half of spike-specific TCRs. Rises in breadth and depth of Spike-specific TCRs came after two AZD1222 doses.

As regards this clone: Its cognate antigen is unknown.

Assay used: immunoSEQ multiplex PCR; TCRdb lists only in-frame clones, some missing. Seen here are under 200,000 clones, roughly 86% observed once, and the top ten hold around 5.5%. V was trimmed by 5 bases and J by 5 bases, leaving 9 bases between them. This CDR3 spans 12 amino acids. Germline CDR1 is SNHLY and CDR2 is FYNNEI. The source of this sequence is an adult in good health. The chain has TRBV2 and TRBJ1-2, with D uncertain. The sequencing used peripheral blood, collected on day 0 of AZD1222 vaccination. This CDR3 is CASSMEPYGYTF. The CDR3 DNA follows: TGTGCCAGCAGTATGGAGCCGTATGGCTACACCTTC.